Listed below are T cell receptor beta chains from one sample, sequenced in a study of T cell changes during pregnancy in multiple sclerosis. Clones were sequenced by immunoSEQ multiplex PCR, and TCRdb holds only the in-frame ones, with some missing. The table shows approximately 41,000 clones, with approximately 91% occurring only once. Sequencing was performed on PBMCs (not recorded whether the cells were cultured). These receptors all stem from a female donor with multiple sclerosis, enrolled in a pregnancy study. The CDR3 runs from the conserved cysteine through the conserved F or W. The D gene is left open where the match is weak. Clone size is stated in some rows and not others, as once, few, many or a class when expanded.

CDR3	DNA	V	J	size	D
CAWSVEAEDEGYTF	TGTGCCTGGAGTGTAGAAGCGGAGGATGAGGGCTACACCTTC	TRBV30	TRBJ1-2	once	.
CASSSQGRGTEAFF	TGTGCCAGCAGCTCCCAGGGGCGCGGCACTGAAGCTTTCTTT	TRBV7-9	TRBJ1-1	.	.
CASSLNGETQYF	TGTGCCAGCAGTTTAAACGGAGAGACCCAGTACTTC	TRBV28	TRBJ2-5	.	.
CASNDWGYGYTF	TGTGCCAGCAACGATTGGGGCTATGGCTACACCTTC	TRBV6-1	TRBJ1-2	.	.
CASSLLGTVDRRGNQPQHF	TGTGCCAGCAGCTTATTGGGCACCGTGGACAGAAGGGGCAATCAGCCCCAGCATTTT	TRBV7-2	TRBJ1-5	.	.
CASRREGSGDTQYF	TGTGCCAGTAGAAGAGAAGGGAGCGGGGATACGCAGTATTTT	TRBV19	TRBJ2-3	.	.
CASSIRTGVNTEAFF	TGTGCCAGTAGTATACGGACAGGGGTGAACACTGAAGCTTTCTTT	TRBV19	TRBJ1-1	.	TRBD1
CASSQRGSSYNEQFF	TGTGCCAGCAGCCAGCGGGGTAGCTCCTACAATGAGCAGTTCTTC	TRBV14	TRBJ2-1	.	.
CASSQDLESSGPQHF	TGCGCCAGCAGCCAAGATCTCGAATCGTCAGGACCACAGCATTTT	TRBV4-1	TRBJ1-5	.	.
CASTPDRGVAQHF	TGTGCCAGTACCCCGGACAGGGGGGTGGCCCAGCATTTT	TRBV19	TRBJ1-5	.	TRBD1
CASSLFRGTGQFNEQFF	TGTGCCAGCAGCTTATTCAGGGGGACGGGCCAATTCAATGAGCAGTTCTTC	TRBV11-2	TRBJ2-1	.	TRBD1
CASSLLTGQNIQYF	TGTGCCAGCAGCCTACTGACAGGGCAAAACATTCAGTACTTC	TRBV5-6	TRBJ2-4	.	TRBD1
CGGASARTGEQFF	TGTGGTGGGGCCAGCGCCCGCACTGGTGAGCAGTTCTTC	TRBV2	TRBJ2-1	.	.